This entry describes one TCR beta chain. This sample was taken from a study of metastatic and nonmetastatic thyroid tumors. MiXCR reprocessed the PCR reads for TCRdb. The table records some 20,000 clones, over 20% of them present only once. Until they underwent thyroid surgery, no patient had received any treatment. CDR1 SGHTA and CDR2 FQGNSA come from the germline V gene. V was clipped by 5 bases and J by 3 bases; unmatched bases: 4. This CDR3 comprises 13 residues. This rearrangement joins TRBV7-2 to TRBJ2-7, with TRBD1 identical over 7 bases. The source of this sequence is a female donor with papillary thyroid cancer or a benign thyroid nodule (not recorded which). Some clones in this sample may be carry-over from other donors' samples. The sample consisted of tumor tissue. The CDR3 DNA reads TGTGCCAGCAGCATTGACAGGGACTACGAGCAGTACTTC. Amino acid sequence: CASSIDRDYEQYF.